This TCR beta chain was retrieved from a study of blood T cells in healthy people across ages. Study conclusions and caveats: Unsorted PBMCs prevented conclusive naive versus antigen-experienced comparison. The study found more naive CD4+ cells and higher diversity in long-lived than aged donors. The study found TCR beta diversity correlated strongly with naive T cell percentage. Researchers deemed the diversity estimates from one million T cells underestimates.

CDR1 is SNHLY, CDR2 FYNNEI, per germline. Trimming took 6 bases from V and 5 from J; bases not matched to a gene: 3. The CDR3 totals 12 residues. Primers used in a second PCR of roughly 6 to 11 cycles were a sample-barcoded 5' primer and a J-beta primer mix. MiXCR, applied by TCRdb to the 5' RACE reads, yields one record per CDR3 protein. The profile shows 1.5 million to 2 million distinct CDR3 sequences, 28% of them singletons. This clonotype has a count of ten or more. Its antigen remains unknown. This receptor was obtained from a woman younger than 45 in good health. Specimen: blood. V gene TRBV2 combines with J gene TRBJ1-2; TRBD1 matches at 7 bases. The CDR3 loop is CASRRQGYGYTF. For the CDR3, the DNA is TGTGCCAGCAGGCGACAGGGTTATGGCTACACCTTC.